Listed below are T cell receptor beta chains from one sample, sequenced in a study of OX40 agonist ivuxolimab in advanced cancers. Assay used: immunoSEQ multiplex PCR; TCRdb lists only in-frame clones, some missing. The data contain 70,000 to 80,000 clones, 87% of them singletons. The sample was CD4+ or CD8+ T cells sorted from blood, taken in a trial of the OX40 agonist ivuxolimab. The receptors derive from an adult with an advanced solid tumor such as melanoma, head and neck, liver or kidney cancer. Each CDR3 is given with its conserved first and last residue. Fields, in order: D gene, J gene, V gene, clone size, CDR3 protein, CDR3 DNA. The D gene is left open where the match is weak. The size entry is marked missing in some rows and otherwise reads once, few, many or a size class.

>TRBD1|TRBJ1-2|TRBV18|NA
CASSEGQGGVGDGYTF
TGTGCCAGCTCGGAGGGACAGGGAGGAGTAGGCGATGGCTACACCTTC
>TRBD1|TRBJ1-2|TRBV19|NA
CASINPGQGKHGYTF
TGTGCCAGTATCAACCCGGGACAGGGGAAGCATGGCTACACCTTC
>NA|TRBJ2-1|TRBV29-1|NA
CSAWGGLEDNEQFF
TGCAGCGCCTGGGGCGGCTTAGAGGACAATGAGCAGTTCTTC
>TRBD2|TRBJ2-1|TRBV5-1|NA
CASSTSGVGGNEQFF
TGCGCCAGCAGCACCAGCGGGGTGGGGGGCAATGAGCAGTTCTTC
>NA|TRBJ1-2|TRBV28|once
CASSSGQLYGYTF
TGTGCCAGCAGCTCCGGACAGTTATATGGCTACACCTTC
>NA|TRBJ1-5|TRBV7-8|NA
CASSLGVGVQPQHF
TGTGCCAGCAGCTTAGGGGTCGGGGTCCAGCCCCAGCATTTT
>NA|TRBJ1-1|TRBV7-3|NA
CASSFLGGAEAFF
TGTGCCAGCAGCTTCTTAGGTGGGGCTGAAGCTTTCTTT
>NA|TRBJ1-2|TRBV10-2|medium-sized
CASWGPQDGPNYGYTF
TGCGCCAGCTGGGGCCCTCAGGACGGACCTAACTATGGCTACACCTTC
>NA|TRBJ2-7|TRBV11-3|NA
CASSLGQKQQQYF
TGTGCCAGCAGCTTAGGACAGAAACAACAGCAGTACTTC
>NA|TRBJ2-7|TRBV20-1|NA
CSASSSYEQYF
TGCAGTGCTAGTTCCAGTTACGAGCAGTACTTC
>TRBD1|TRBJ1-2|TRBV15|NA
CATSKGDREGYGYTF
TGTGCCACCAGCAAGGGGGACAGAGAGGGCTATGGCTACACCTTC
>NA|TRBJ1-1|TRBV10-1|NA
CASTKGRNTEAFF
TGCGCCAGCACTAAAGGACGGAACACTGAAGCTTTCTTT
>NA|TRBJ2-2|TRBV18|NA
CASSPGQNELFF
TGTGCCAGCTCACCCGGACAGAATGAGTTGTTTTTT
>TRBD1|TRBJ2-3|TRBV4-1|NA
CASSQAGQQADTQYF
TGCGCCAGCAGCCAAGCGGGACAGCAAGCAGATACGCAGTATTTT
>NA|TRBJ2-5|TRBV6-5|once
CASSRRATLQETQYF
TGTGCCAGCAGTCGTCGGGCTACCTTGCAAGAGACCCAGTACTTC
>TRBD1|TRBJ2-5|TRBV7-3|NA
CASSLGQGGGQETQYF
TGTGCCAGCAGCCTTGGACAGGGAGGAGGGCAAGAGACCCAGTACTTC
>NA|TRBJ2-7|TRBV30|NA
CAWSPNFYEQYF
TGTGCCTGGAGTCCGAACTTCTACGAGCAGTACTTC
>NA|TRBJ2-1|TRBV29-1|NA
CSVEASGNEQFF
TGCAGCGTTGAAGCCTCGGGGAATGAGCAGTTCTTC
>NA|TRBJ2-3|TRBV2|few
CASSVGRVADTQYF
TGTGCCAGCAGTGTTGGAAGGGTGGCAGATACGCAGTATTTT
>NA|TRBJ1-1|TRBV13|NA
CASSLEGHMNTEAFF
TGTGCCAGCAGCTTAGAAGGGCACATGAACACTGAAGCTTTCTTT
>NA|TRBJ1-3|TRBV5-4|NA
CASSLGPGGNTIYF
TGTGCCAGCAGCCTCGGGCCCGGGGGAAACACCATATATTTT
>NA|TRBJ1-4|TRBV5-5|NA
CASSSGEGWPNEKLFF
TGTGCCAGCAGCTCCGGGGAGGGCTGGCCTAATGAAAAACTGTTTTTT